This T cell receptor (beta chain) came from a study of beta chain features in type 1 diabetes listed by TCRdb under 2018. For context, the study as a whole: No differences in mean age, gender distribution, total cell number or subset yield were found between patients and healthy donors. A total of 90 million to 130 million sorted cells were examined across all samples, and a strong correlation was observed between cell number per subset and RNA yield. Regulatory and stem cell-like memory subsets were isolated from only 8 patients and about eight healthy donors, whereas naive and central memory subsets came from all 28 donors. The study compared the TCRB repertoires of sorted circulating CD4+ T cell subsets in recently diagnosed type 1 diabetes patients with those in matched healthy donors. What the study reported, not specific to this receptor: In all four CD4+ subsets, TCRB CDR3 length was moderately but significantly shorter in type 1 diabetes patients. Naive, central memory and regulatory TCRB repertoires appeared more similar among patients than among healthy donors. At VDJ recombination sites, type 1 diabetes patients had fewer insertions and more deleted nucleotides, which implies abnormalities in thymic rearrangement. HLA sub-analyses involved small numbers of individuals, so any influence of HLA type on TCRB rearrangement remained unresolved. Because cDNA rather than genomic DNA was sequenced, highly expressing activated cells could have been over-represented, although no difference in activation and CD3 levels was found between groups. PCR might favor shorter templates, but patient and control samples were amplified and corrected together, so any skew would affect both groups equally.

A single peripheral blood draw of 90 to 150 mL on average was collected from each donor into heparinised tubes. Using a panel that included CD45RO, CCR7, CD25, CD127, CD95 and CD27, naive, central memory, regulatory and stem cell-like memory CD4+ T cells were sorted on a BD FACSAria II. Every sorted population had a purity above 95%. Right away, PBMCs were isolated by Lymphoprep density gradient centrifugation and were stained directly, with no culture step. So that batch effects would be minimized, each experiment stained and sorted samples in pairs, pairing one healthy donor with one patient. The table lists this clone with a few counts. The antigen it recognizes is unknown. There are no base qualities to consult, and no much larger clone falls within one base. All of the isolated RNA was reverse transcribed with the High Capacity cDNA Reverse Transcription Kit, so expressed TCRB transcripts were sequenced. Deep immunoSEQ sequencing was performed on naive, central memory and regulatory T cell samples, with an average of around 3.4 million total reads per sample. Sorted cells were lysed in RLT buffer, and RNA was extracted using DNase-treated RNeasy Micro or Mini kits according to cell number. Each cell subset was processed separately to prevent cross-contamination, with patient and healthy donor samples processed together. Using the immunoSEQ multiplex PCR, TCRB sequences were amplified from cDNA into 87-bp fragments spanning the CDR3 region. Sequencing of the amplicons was performed on the Illumina HiSeq platform. Under the source paper's analysis protocol: Synthetic template baselines were used to correct PCR bias computationally, reads within Hamming distance 2 were collapsed together, and singletons that could not be merged were discarded. Reads were aligned to IMGT to assign V, D and J genes, CDR3 length, and insertions or deletions at six rearrangement sites. Clonotype counts were normalized to sorted cell number within each subset before computing true diversity and Gini coefficients with the tcR R package. Repertoire sharing was quantified using the overlap coefficient calculated on TCRB nucleotide sequences. As a proxy for the pre-selection repertoire, out-of-frame TCRB sequences from naive cells were analyzed. As stored in TCRdb, this immuneACCESS dataset retains in-frame rearrangements with V and J assigned. A fraction of the clones does not appear; measured against another copy, unresolved V genes explain less than half of the discrepancy, and the remainder lacks a known reason. Clone size and V and J calls were adopted from that table, with D and trimming inferred from the DNA. The table for this sample lists hundreds of thousands of clones; about a sixth of them were counted only once. The ten top clones hold around 0.02% of the sample.

V is reduced by 5 bases and J by 3 bases, leaving a spacing of 10 bases between them. CDR1 is given as ENHRY and CDR2 as SYGVKD, both from the germline V gene. Counted from cysteine to phenylalanine, this CDR3 has 14 amino acids. Of the read, only the CDR3 DNA is kept; its 42 bases are in frame from base 1. The clonotype comes from a woman under 30 in good health. The chain is encoded by TRBV10-3 joined to TRBJ2-2, with no D gene named confidently. The specimen sequenced was naive CD4+ T cells from blood. The sample's cell subset or site, from its label and the paper: true naive CD4+ T cells. The CDR3 protein sequence reads: CAISSREDTGELFF. The nucleotide sequence is given as TGTGCCATCAGTTCCCGCGAGGACACCGGGGAGCTGTTTTTT.